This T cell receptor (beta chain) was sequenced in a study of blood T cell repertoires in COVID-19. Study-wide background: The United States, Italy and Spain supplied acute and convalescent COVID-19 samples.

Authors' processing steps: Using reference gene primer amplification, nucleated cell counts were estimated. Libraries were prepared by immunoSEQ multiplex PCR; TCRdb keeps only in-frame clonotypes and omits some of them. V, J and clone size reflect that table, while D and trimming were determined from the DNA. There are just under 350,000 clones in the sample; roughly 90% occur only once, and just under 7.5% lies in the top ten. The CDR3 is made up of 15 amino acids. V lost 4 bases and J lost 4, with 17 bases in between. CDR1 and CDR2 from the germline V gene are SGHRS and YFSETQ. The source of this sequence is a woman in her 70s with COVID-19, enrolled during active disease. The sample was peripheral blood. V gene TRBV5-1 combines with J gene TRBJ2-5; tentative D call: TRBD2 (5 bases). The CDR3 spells CASSPDPSPSETQYF. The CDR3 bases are TGCGCCAGCAGCCCGGACCCTAGCCCATCAGAGACCCAGTACTTC.